This TCR beta chain was obtained from a study of cytomegalovirus exposure and HLA in healthy donors (dated by TCRdb to 2017 to 2019). About the investigation overall: An earlier analysis of about 560 of the donors reported around 280 Gb of sequence data and 95 million to 140 million unique TCR beta sequences obtained from about 179 million T cells. High-throughput TCR immunosequencing, statistical association of individual TCRs with disease status, and machine learning were combined to predict cytomegalovirus infection status. To study patterns of TCR occurrence, a later analysis re-analyzed previously published TCR beta repertoires from 666 donors and added high-resolution HLA genotyping. Rather than drawing on any new phenotypic data, the later analysis identified candidate immune exposures from TCR beta sequences and the way those sequences occurred across donors. In a later genetic analysis, genome-wide SNP genotypes for about 55% of the roughly 700 donors were used, and that subset was treated as a discovery cohort. Every repertoire in the discovery cohort had been generated on one and the same sequencing platform. The genetic ancestry cluster associated with self-reported Caucasian donors included 81% of the 300 to 400 genotyped donors. The study profiled the T cell repertoires of hundreds of subjects by immunosequencing and related them to cytomegalovirus serostatus. A few DR-DQ haplotypes were treated as single units for association and clustering because of strong linkage in the cohort. The study aimed to test whether cataloging public T cell receptors could reveal signatures of past pathogen exposure. Typing coverage differed by locus: A, B, C, DRB1 and DQB1 were typed in about 629-640 donors, DQA1 in 500 to 550, DPA1 in roughly 590, and DPB1 in 450 to 490. Besides the first cohort of 666 subjects, a separate validation cohort made up of over 100 different subjects was used. An earlier analysis of about 620 of the donors applied high-throughput TCR beta sequencing to assess whether each TCR beta V gene segment acted as functional or pseudogenic. An early release that covered fewer than 800 HLA-typed donors contained approximately 300 gigabases of sequencing data and approximately 85 million unique TCR sequences. Alongside the repertoire data, information on donor age, sex, ethnicity and CMV serostatus was compiled. HLA typing included class I and class II loci at four-digit resolution. On average, about 200,000 unique TCR beta nucleotide sequences were sequenced per donor among 350 to 400 genotyped donors of the cohort, with around 19% of those sequences being non-productive.

The cohort comprised around 700 healthy bone marrow donors. Cohort members were all nominally healthy when sampled, although unrecorded immune exposures were likely present. The donor was CMV seronegative and belonged to the group of 380 or so seronegative cohort members. Every donor gave a peripheral blood sample, and the peripheral blood mononuclear cells from that sample were used for TCR beta sequencing. The Qiagen DNeasy Blood Extraction Kit was used to extract genomic DNA from the blood cell samples. The library came from the immunoSEQ multiplex PCR assay. The multiplex PCR relied on a mix of 60 forward primers for TCR Vbeta segments and 13 reverse primers for TCR Jbeta segments. The CDR3 region of rearranged TCR beta genes was amplified from genomic DNA by a multiplex PCR assay. On the Illumina HiSeq System, the amplified TCR beta libraries were sequenced as 87-base-pair reads. The authors' analysis ran thus. A later analysis tallied roughly 78 million unique TCR beta chains across the 650 to 750 repertoires, and approximately 12 million of those chains were shared by two or more donors. A nearest-neighbor algorithm error-corrected the raw reads and collapsed the reads into unique sequences, merging closely related sequences to remove PCR and sequencing errors. V, D and J gene segments were assigned by aligning CDR3 sequences to IMGT reference sequences. For a sequence to be retained, at least a six-nucleotide match to both a V gene segment and a J gene segment was required. A rearrangement counted as productive if the CDR3 had no stop codons and remained in frame with V and J, and every other rearrangement counted as non-productive. CDR3 was defined according to IMGT convention as the region running from the second conserved V-encoded cysteine to the conserved J-encoded phenylalanine. The earlier analysis of about 610 of the donors excluded sequences that lacked an unambiguous match to a single V gene segment. In an earlier analysis of around 590 of the donors, a V segment was called functional when productive rearrangements were above 56.7%, and segregating when the standard deviation between donors exceeded 5%. To diagnose cytomegalovirus status from the catalog of TCR beta chain sequences, a statistical classification framework was built. In a later analysis, V and J genes were assigned by comparing TCR nucleotide sequences against IMGT/GENE-DB human TR gene sequences. Using the TCRdist pipeline, a later analysis assigned CDR3 sequences along with most-parsimonious VDJ recombination scenarios. In a later analysis, each TCR beta chain was defined by its CDR3 amino acid sequence together with its V-gene family, and reads without a unique V-gene family were excluded. To address suspected cross-contamination and a sequencing artifact, a later analysis removed roughly 580 highly shared, low-generation-probability nucleotide sequences. In a later analysis, a clonal expansion index was calculated for each public chain from normalized within-repertoire ranks of inferred template counts. A later analysis computed generation probabilities with a VDJ recombination model fitted to out-of-frame rearrangements, and checked the results against IGoR. In a later analysis, TCR-TCR, TCR-HLA and TCR-CMV co-occurrence was scored with hypergeometric tests, and a repertoire-size bias correction was applied to TCR pairs. In a later analysis, false discovery rates were estimated by permuting HLA or CMV assignments 20 times. In a later analysis, co-occurring TCRs were grouped using DBSCAN, with TCRdist sequence similarity added in when clustering inside HLA-allele-positive subsets. For co-occurrence clustering, repertoires with fewer than 30,000 or more than 120,000 public chains were excluded, along with about five repertoires with anomalous nucleotide sharing. This is the immuneACCESS table as TCRdb keeps it, with only in-frame sequences that have V and J called. A part of the clones is gone; compared with another copy, unresolved V genes explain less than half, and the rest is unexplained. That table supplies the V and J calls and clone size; D and trimming were determined from the DNA. In this sample the table shows 65,000 to 75,000 clones, roughly four fifths of which occur a single time. The ten largest clones take up less than 7.5% of the sample.

CDR1 and CDR2, per the germline V gene, are SGHRS and YFSETQ. The CDR3 measures 16 amino acids from cysteine to phenylalanine. Only the CDR3 portion is preserved as DNA: 48 bases, with reading frame beginning at the first base. The V and J ends are trimmed by 4 bases and 4 bases, leaving 17 bases between them. About this clone itself: Its antigen specificity is not known. Per-base quality was not reported, and no clone a single base away is much larger than it.

General study outcomes and caveats: The study listed approximately 150 TCR beta chains as associated with cytomegalovirus. According to a later analysis, parvovirus B19, influenza, CMV and Epstein-Barr virus appeared linked to several top co-occurrence clusters. Across donors, most TCR sequences were observed very rarely, whereas some public TCRs were present in many individuals. A later analysis found that HLA-associated TCR beta chains were more clonally expanded and had lower generation probabilities than equally common non-associated chains. The classifier was reported to diagnose cytomegalovirus status with high specificity and sensitivity in both the original and validation cohorts. An earlier analysis of 450 to 750 of the donors showed that most TCR beta V segments appeared in productive rearrangements either about 87% or about 30% of the time, which broadly matched IMGT annotations. A further reported finding was that TCR beta sequences accurately predicted the HLA-A and HLA-B alleles for most subjects in the first cohort. When HLA alleles, especially DR and DQ, strongly co-occurred, TCR associations were difficult to assign to individual alleles. Presence/absence analyses assumed roughly uniform sequencing depth across donors, an assumption that may not hold. In vitro tests confirmed that three of the cytomegalovirus-associated TCR beta chains recognize cytomegalovirus antigens. In this cohort, only TCR beta chains were sequenced, and detectable features were limited by the absence of alpha or paired-chain data. Compared with the 666-donor mean, donors in an Asian-associated ancestry cluster had fewer N-insertions in productive TCRs, according to a later genetic analysis. An association between a missense DCLRE1C variant and V-gene and J-gene trimming of TCR beta chains was found in a later genetic analysis and replicated in an independent cohort. According to a later analysis, most CMV-associated TCR beta chains appeared to be HLA-restricted, and the HLA associations seemed to be driven largely by CMV exposure. Because the 87-base-pair reads could not distinguish some IMGT-functional V segments, including TRBV6-2 and TRBV6-3, those segments were excluded. Correlated functional status among segregating V segments might reflect linkage disequilibrium, but an unknown experimental factor could not be ruled out. A later analysis associated 16,951 TCR beta sequences with specific HLA alleles at a false discovery rate of 0.05. A cluster of highly shared sequence variants was judged likely to represent a technical artifact of the sequencing pipeline. For the cohort, immune exposure information was limited to CMV serostatus. Because HLA typing was unavailable for some donors at each locus, only the typed subset was used in association tests. It was suggested by the authors that the approach could potentially be generalized to other disease states and immunological phenotypes. A later analysis found that TCR association rates varied across HLA loci, with DRB1 alleles showing the most associated TCRs and HLA-C alleles the fewest. Around 16 rarely observed V segments, including chromosome 9 orphons, were excluded from the earlier analysis of just under 600 of the donors because counts were too low.

The TCR comes from a man aged 45 to 65 in good health and CMV-seronegative. The chain uses TRBV5-1 and TRBJ2-2; 7 matching bases give a weak D call of TRBD1. Sequenced sample: PBMCs. The CDR3 is CASSPRGDPTTGELFF. The bases are TGCGCCAGCAGCCCCAGGGGGGATCCTACCACCGGGGAGCTGTTTTTT.